The 30 T cell receptor beta chains listed next were all sequenced from one sample in a study of a mutant IDH1 vaccine in newly diagnosed glioma. Time point given: baseline, week 1 (first vaccination visit). Treatment meaning: pre-vaccination baseline after standard-of-care therapy. Libraries were prepared by immunoSEQ multiplex PCR; TCRdb keeps only in-frame clonotypes and omits some of them. This table has 92,000 or so clones, about 80% appearing once. The source was PBMCs, collected from a glioma patient treated with radiotherapy, temozolomide or both. Receptors were obtained from a man aged 40-50 years with glioma. Some clones in this sample may be carry-over from other donors' samples.

The V gene is TRBV6-6, the J gene TRBJ1-1; D unclear. The V gene lost 2 bases and the J gene lost 0 bases, with 7 bases spanning the gap. This CDR3 spans 14 amino acids. The germline V gene has CDR1 MNHNY and CDR2 SVGAGI (reference sequence). The CDR3: CASSYRRLNTEAFF. The CDR3 bases are TGTGCCAGCAGTTACAGAAGGTTGAACACTGAAGCTTTCTTT.

For the CDR3, the DNA is TGTGCCAGCAGTGACCGGACAAGAACTGGCTACACCTTC. Translation: CASSDRTRTGYTF. The chain links TRBV6-6 to TRBJ1-2; the D gene is possibly TRBD1 (5 bases). The CDR3 contains 13 residues. Deletions cut 5 bases from V and 7 bases from J, with 14 bases between. From germline, CDR1 is MNHNY and CDR2 SVGAGI (reference sequence).

This sequence joins TRBV5-1 and TRBJ2-7; D gene unclear. The CDR3 consists of 13 residues. Trimming took 2 bases from V and 2 from J, leaving 8 bases between them. Germline V gives CDR1 SGHRS, CDR2 YFSETQ. Here the CDR3 DNA reads TGCGCCAGCAGCTTCCCGGGTACCTACGAGCAGTACTTC. This translates into CASSFPGTYEQYF.

This clone ranks as medium-sized. The V gene is TRBV6-1, the J gene TRBJ1-1; 7 positions agree with TRBD1. The junction had 7 bases not matched to a gene; V was cut back by 5 bases and J by 1 base. CDR1 is MNHNS, CDR2 SASEGT, per germline. The CDR3 has 15 amino acids. This chain's CDR3 is CASSWDSGENTEAFF. Written as DNA, the CDR3 is TGTGCCAGCAGTTGGGACAGTGGGGAGAACACTGAAGCTTTCTTT.

This sequence joins TRBV6-6 and TRBJ2-1; 7 bases line up with TRBD2. Germline V gene sequence: CDR1 MNHNY, CDR2 SVGAGI (reference sequence). The V and J ends lost 5 bases and 7 bases, in that order; junction bases with no gene match: 2. This CDR3 spans 12 amino acids. The CDR3 reads CASSPGGNEQFF. CDR3 in DNA: TGTGCCAGCAGTCCCGGGGGGAATGAGCAGTTCTTC.

The CDR3 here is CASRETDGNTIYF. The CDR3 coding sequence is TGTGCCAGCAGGGAAACGGATGGAAACACCATATATTTT. The V gene is TRBV2, the J gene TRBJ1-3; D remains ambiguous. The germline V gene encodes CDR1 SNHLY and CDR2 FYNNEI. CDR3 length equals 13 residues. The V and J ends lost 6 bases and 3 bases respectively, with 9 bases between them.

This chain's CDR3 is CSAHGGETQYF. Here the CDR3 DNA reads TGCAGTGCTCACGGAGGAGAGACCCAGTACTTC. The chain uses TRBV20-1 and TRBJ2-5; tentatively, D is TRBD2 (5 bases). CDR1 and CDR2 (germline): DFQATT, SNEGSKA (reference sequence). The CDR3 is 11 residues long. V gave up 5 bases and J gave up 4 bases, with 8 bases separating them.

CDR3 amino acids: CASSLNSYEQYF. The CDR3 DNA reads TGTGCCAGCAGCCTAAACTCCTACGAGCAGTACTTC. The chain is built from TRBV6-6 and TRBJ2-7; D not certain. This CDR3 spans 12 amino acids. Trimming left V 6 bases short and J 0 bases short, with 6 bases between. Looked up from germline, CDR1 is MNHNY and CDR2 is SVGAGI (reference sequence).

The rearrangement links TRBV9 to TRBJ1-1; 10 nucleotides match TRBD1. The V gene's germline CDR1 is SGDLS and CDR2 YYNGEE. The CDR3 spans 14 residues. V shed 4 bases, J shed 2 bases, and the junction held 2 bases outside the gene matches. CDR3 in amino acids: CASSPTGGNTEAFF. The CDR3 DNA sequence: TGTGCCAGCAGCCCGACAGGGGGCAACACTGAAGCTTTCTTT.

V usage is TRBV9 and J usage is TRBJ2-3, with D maybe TRBD2 (5 bases). This CDR3 region has 14 residues. Trimming stripped 4 bases from V and 6 bases from J, with 15 bases between. Germline CDR1 is SGDLS and CDR2 is YYNGEE. The CDR3 loop reads CASSLRLKPDTQYF. The CDR3 DNA reads TGTGCCAGCAGCTTGCGACTAAAGCCGGATACGCAGTATTTT.

This clone was detected only a few times. This sequence joins TRBV10-1 and TRBJ2-5; 7 nucleotides align to TRBD2. Germline loops: CDR1 WNHNN, CDR2 SYGVQD (reference sequence). This CDR3 is built from 16 residues. Trimming cost V 0 bases and J 4 bases; bases outside gene matches: 8. The CDR3 here is CASSESRTRMGETQYF. CDR3 nucleotide sequence: TGCGCCAGCAGTGAGTCGAGGACTAGGATGGGAGAGACCCAGTACTTC.

CDR3 nucleotides: TGTGCCAGCATACCCAGGGGGCCTGGAAACACCATATATTTT. Protein: CASIPRGPGNTIYF. The genes are TRBV6-6 and TRBJ1-3; 8 positions match TRBD1. V was pared by 7 bases and J by 2 bases, with 4 bases of the junction left unmatched. The CDR3 is made up of 14 amino acids. Per germline, CDR1 MNHNY and CDR2 SVGAGI (reference sequence).

This clone has only one observation. This chain links TRBV6-6 with TRBJ1-5, with a possible D match to TRBD1 (5 bases). Trimming pared 6 bases from V and 3 bases from J, leaving 15 bases between. CDR1 is MNHNY, CDR2 SVGAGI, per germline (reference sequence). CDR3 size: 15 residues. In nucleotides, the CDR3 is TGTGCCAGCAGCCGGAAAGGGGAGATCAATCAGCCCCAGCATTTT. It translates to CASSRKGEINQPQHF.

CDR3 region: CASKLTGYSNQPQHF. Here the CDR3 DNA reads TGTGCCAGCAAATTGACAGGTTATAGCAATCAGCCCCAGCATTTT. The gene calls are TRBV6-5 and TRBJ1-5, with D tentatively TRBD1 (6 bases). There are 15 residues in the CDR3. Germline lookup yields CDR1 MNHEY and CDR2 SVGAGI. Trimming removed 7 bases at V and 0 bases at J, with 13 bases between.

The sample holds one count of this clone. The gene calls are TRBV6-5 and TRBJ1-1; weak D call: TRBD1 (6 bases). The CDR3 has 15 amino acids. V lost 3 bases and J lost 0, with 11 bases in between. The V gene's germline CDR1 is MNHEY and CDR2 SVGAGI. The CDR3 protein is CASSYSGAMNTEAFF. CDR3 in DNA: TGTGCCAGCAGTTATTCAGGGGCTATGAACACTGAAGCTTTCTTT.

The chain links TRBV14 to TRBJ2-5; TRBD1 matches 7 bases. Germline CDR1 reads SGHDN; CDR2 reads FVKESK. This CDR3 spans 16 amino acids. V shed 3 bases and J 0 bases; nucleotides not matched to a gene: 7. For the CDR3, the DNA is TGTGCCAGCAGCCACCGACAGGGAACGTACCAAGAGACCCAGTACTTC. It yields the protein CASSHRQGTYQETQYF.

The gene calls are TRBV5-1 and TRBJ2-1, with 13 nucleotides matching TRBD2. The J segment lost 8 bases and the V segment lost 2 bases, leaving 13 bases of the junction unmatched. The CDR3 is 18 residues long. CDR1 and CDR2 (germline): SGHRS, YFSETQ. Written as DNA, the CDR3 is TGCGCCAGCAGCTTCGGCCTAGGGACTAGCGGGGCTCTCGATGAGCAGTTCTTC. This sequence encodes CASSFGLGTSGALDEQFF.

This chain uses TRBV30 with TRBJ1-1; a possible D gene is TRBD1 (5 bases). The CDR3 has 15 residues. V lost 0 bases and J lost 4, with 15 bases in between. Germline CDR1 is GTSNPN and CDR2 is SVGIG (reference sequence). This chain's CDR3 is CAWSVLGTRSTEAFF. The CDR3, as DNA: TGTGCCTGGAGTGTACTAGGGACCCGGAGCACTGAAGCTTTCTTT.

V and J are TRBV5-4 and TRBJ1-6; D is uncertain. Germline-derived CDR1 and CDR2 are SGHNT and YYREEE (reference sequence). CDR3 length: 14 amino acids. V dropped 3 bases and J dropped 8 bases, with 12 bases sitting between them. CDR3 bases: TGTGCCAGCAGCTGGAAGGAGGGATATTCACCCCTCCACTTT. Protein product: CASSWKEGYSPLHF.

The chain has TRBV29-1 and TRBJ2-7, with a tentative D call TRBD1 (6 bases). The CDR3 consists of 16 residues. Looked up from germline, CDR1 is SQVTM and CDR2 is ANQGSEA. The V and J ends lost 4 bases and 2 bases respectively, with 21 bases between them. CDR3 coding DNA: TGCAGCGTTGGGGGCCTCCTCCGGGACAATGCCTACGAGCAGTACTTC. Protein: CSVGGLLRDNAYEQYF.

This chain uses TRBV5-4 with TRBJ1-2; D unclear. The CDR3 covers 13 residues. The germline CDR1 and CDR2 sequences are SGHNT and YYREEE (reference sequence). The V end was cut by 1 base, the J end by 2 bases, with 6 bases between. The CDR3 here is CASSLTVNYGYTF. CDR3 DNA: TGTGCCAGCAGCTTGACAGTCAACTATGGCTACACCTTC.

The CDR3 protein is CATSRSMGPQHF. For the CDR3, the DNA is TGTGCCACCAGCAGGTCCATGGGGCCCCAGCATTTT. The V call is TRBV15, the J call TRBJ1-5, with unresolved D. The germline V gene has CDR1 LNHNV and CDR2 YYDKDF (reference sequence). The germline V and J ends were trimmed by 3 bases and 9 bases, with 9 bases remaining between them. The CDR3 loop spans 12 amino acids.

Only one count was recorded for this clone. The chain is built from TRBV30 and TRBJ2-7, with 9 bases lining up with TRBD1. V gave up 2 bases and J gave up 5 bases; unmatched junction bases: 7. Germline V gene data show CDR1 as GTSNPN and CDR2 as SVGIG (reference sequence). The CDR3 length is 14 residues. CDR3 in amino acids: CAWSPGTGLDEQYF. DNA for the CDR3: TGTGCCTGGAGTCCCGGGACAGGGTTGGACGAGCAGTACTTC.

This chain links TRBV6-5 with TRBJ2-7; TRBD1 matches at 9 bases. The CDR3 has 14 amino acids. The V gene end was trimmed by 5 bases and the J gene end by 2 bases; junction bases not matched to a gene: 4. Germline V gene data show CDR1 as MNHEY and CDR2 as SVGAGI. DNA for the CDR3: TGTGCCAGCAGTGCCAACAGGGGGCCCTACGAGCAGTACTTC. This encodes CASSANRGPYEQYF.

Only a few counts were recorded for this clone. The gene calls are TRBV6-5 and TRBJ1-2; 7 bases agree with TRBD1. The CDR3 totals 12 residues. Germline assignment: CDR1 MNHEY and CDR2 SVGAGI. The J segment lost 6 bases and the V segment lost 4 bases, leaving 2 bases of the junction unmatched. The DNA for the CDR3 is TGTGCCAGCAGTTTCACAGGGGATGGCTACACCTTC. The encoded protein is CASSFTGDGYTF.

The chain couples TRBV6-5 to TRBJ1-2, with 9 bases identical to TRBD1. The CDR3 has 14 residues. Germline CDR1 MNHEY, CDR2 SVGAGI. J lost 7 bases, V lost 6 bases, and 9 bases had no gene match. CDR3 sequence (DNA): TGTGCCAGCAGGGGGACAGGGACGATTGGTGGCTACACCTTC. This encodes CASRGTGTIGGYTF.

This chain connects TRBV6-6 to TRBJ1-2; D remains ambiguous. CDR1 MNHNY and CDR2 SVGAGI come from the germline V gene (reference sequence). The CDR3 spans 13 residues. The V end lost 2 bases, the J end lost 5 bases, and 9 bases lay between the germline ends. The CDR3 nucleotides are TGTGCCAGCAGTTACGTGGAGAGTTATGGCTACACCTTC. Translation gives CASSYVESYGYTF.

This sequence joins TRBV2 and TRBJ1-3; 9 bases fit TRBD1. The V segment lost 5 bases and the J segment 7 bases; nucleotides outside the gene matches: 3. Germline CDR1 is SNHLY and CDR2 is FYNNEI. The CDR3 has 13 amino acids. The CDR3 is CASSHRGLNTIYF. DNA for the CDR3: TGTGCCAGCAGTCACAGGGGGCTGAACACCATATATTTT.

The chain couples TRBV6-1 to TRBJ1-2; no clear D. Looked up from germline, CDR1 is MNHNS and CDR2 is SASEGT. With 4 bases removed from V and 0 bases from J, the gap between germline ends came to 9 bases. This CDR3 is 14 amino acids long. CDR3 loop: CASSVREANYGYTF. The CDR3 DNA reads as TGTGCCAGCAGTGTAAGGGAAGCTAACTATGGCTACACCTTC.

The chain couples TRBV13 to TRBJ2-1; tentatively, D is TRBD1 (6 bases). The ends were cut back, 5 bases at V and 6 bases at J, with 8 bases in the middle. The CDR3 is made up of 12 amino acids. The V gene's germline CDR1 is PRHDT and CDR2 FYEKMQ (reference sequence). In nucleotides, the CDR3 is TGTGCCAGCAGCGCACAGGGCAATGAGCAGTTCTTC. Protein sequence: CASSAQGNEQFF.